The next 13 T cell receptor beta chains were all read from a single sample in a study of PD-1 blockade in classical Hodgkin lymphoma. Data came from immunoSEQ multiplex PCR; TCRdb stores just in-frame clones and leaves some out. The sample comprises 34,000 or so clones, about four fifths of which are singletons, and roughly 15% rests with the top ten. The time point is: cycle 4 day 1 (C4D1), after 5 to 7 weeks of nivolumab. No patient escaped relapse after autologous stem cell transplantation, and brentuximab vedotin exposure varied. The source was peripheral blood mononuclear cells (PBMCs), collected before the fourth cycle of nivolumab. These receptors were collected from a human donor with classical Hodgkin lymphoma.

The DNA of the CDR3 is TGTGCCAGCAGCCCCGGACAGGGTTACTCTGGCTACACCTTC. This translates into CASSPGQGYSGYTF. J is TRBJ1-2 and V is TRBV5-4; 8 bases are a match to TRBD1. Germline trimming cut 4 bases from V and 7 bases from J; bases unmatched to any gene: 9. Germline CDR1 is SGHNT and CDR2 is YYREEE (reference sequence). CDR3 length: 14 residues.

This chain links TRBV2 with TRBJ1-1; D remains ambiguous. Germline V gene sequence: CDR1 SNHLY, CDR2 FYNNEI. CDR3 size: 15 residues. Trimming pared 1 base from V and 1 base from J, leaving 10 bases between. The CDR3 sequence is CASSEGAGANTEAFF. The CDR3 region has the DNA TGTGCCAGCAGTGAAGGTGCAGGAGCGAACACTGAAGCTTTCTTT.

The CDR3 loop reads CASSPWWNQPQHF. The CDR3 DNA sequence: TGTGCCAGCAGTCCCTGGTGGAATCAGCCCCAGCATTTT. The chain is built from TRBV27 and TRBJ1-5; no definite D call. In germline, CDR1 is MNHEY, CDR2 SMNVEV (reference sequence). The CDR3 length is 13 residues. V lost 5 bases and J lost 4, with 9 bases in between.

The chain uses TRBV18 and TRBJ1-2; a possible D gene is TRBD1 (5 bases). Germline values: CDR1 KGHSH, CDR2 LQKENI. The CDR3 consists of 19 residues. Trimming left V 0 bases short and J 2 bases short, with 22 bases between. CDR3: CASSPPGGRPQVVNYGYTF. The DNA for the CDR3 is TGTGCCAGCTCACCACCGGGGGGACGCCCGCAAGTTGTAAACTATGGCTACACCTTC.

V gene TRBV4-1 combines with J gene TRBJ1-3; a possible D gene is TRBD1 (6 bases). Trimming took off 2 bases at V and 3 bases at J, with 11 bases between the two ends. In germline, CDR1 is MGHRA, CDR2 YSYEKL. CDR3 length equals 15 residues. The CDR3 loop is CASSQPGQSGNTIYF. The CDR3 nucleotides are TGCGCCAGCAGCCAACCCGGACAGAGTGGAAACACCATATATTTT.

The chain has TRBV4-2 and TRBJ1-1; possibly TRBD1 for D (5 bases). Germline CDR1 and CDR2: LGHNA and YNFKEQ. The germline V and J ends were trimmed by 1 base and 4 bases, with 16 bases remaining between them. The CDR3 spans 16 residues. The CDR3 is CASSQGRSHGGTEAFF. CDR3 DNA sequence: TGTGCCAGCAGCCAAGGTCGCAGCCACGGGGGCACTGAAGCTTTCTTT.

The chain uses TRBV4-1 and TRBJ2-5; no firm D call. The CDR3 is 11 amino acids. The germline V gene has CDR1 MGHRA and CDR2 YSYEKL. The germline V and J ends were trimmed by 1 base and 8 bases, with 5 bases remaining between them. The CDR3 loop is CASSQGGTQYF. CDR3 DNA sequence: TGCGCCAGCAGCCAAGGGGGTACCCAGTACTTC.

The chain employs TRBV7-2 and TRBJ1-2; D is ambiguous. Germline lookup yields CDR1 SGHTA and CDR2 FQGNSA. V lost 5 bases and J 2 bases, leaving 12 bases between the germline ends. The CDR3 is 14 residues long. CDR3 residues: CASSPRIRNYGYTF. The CDR3 DNA reads as TGTGCCAGCAGCCCCCGAATAAGGAACTATGGCTACACCTTC. Complete variable domain (other parts from reference TRBV7-2 and TRBJ1-2): GAGVSQSPSNKVTEKGKDVELRCDPISGHTALYWYRQSLGQGLEFLIYFQGNSAPDKSGLPSDRFSAERTGGSVSTLTIQRTQQEDSAVYLCASSPRIRNYGYTFGSGTRLTVV.

Here the CDR3 DNA reads TGCAGCGGAAGACAGAGATACACTGAAGCTTTCTTT. Translation gives CSGRQRYTEAFF. The chain couples TRBV29-1 to TRBJ1-1, with D maybe TRBD1 (5 bases). This CDR3 is 12 amino acids long. CDR1 and CDR2 (germline): SQVTM, ANQGSEA. V lost 7 bases, J lost 3 bases, and 12 bases lay in between.

The rearrangement joins TRBV19 to TRBJ2-1; TRBD1 or TRBD2 may be the D gene (5 bases each). CDR3 length equals 14 residues. Trimming pared 10 bases from V and 6 bases from J, leaving 19 bases between. The germline gives CDR1 LNHDA, CDR2 SQIVND (reference sequence). The CDR3 sequence is CATTRDRISNEQFF. The DNA for the CDR3 is TGTGCCACCACACGGGACCGAATATCCAATGAGCAGTTCTTC.

The V and J genes are TRBV11-1 and TRBJ1-1; TRBD1 might be the D (5 bases). V lost 5 bases to trimming and J lost 4 bases, with 14 bases between them. The CDR3 is 14 amino acids. Germline CDR1 and CDR2: SGHAT and FQDESV (reference sequence). The CDR3 sequence is CASSLTPRGTEAFF. DNA for the CDR3: TGTGCCAGCAGCCTGACCCCTAGGGGCACTGAAGCTTTCTTT.

The rearrangement links TRBV7-2 to TRBJ2-5; D is unclear. V was pared by 5 bases and J by 2 bases, with 6 bases between. The germline CDR1 and CDR2 sequences are SGHTA and FQGNSA. This CDR3 has 12 amino acids. CDR3: CASSQPQETQYF. CDR3 DNA sequence: TGTGCCAGCAGCCAACCACAAGAGACCCAGTACTTC.

CDR3 DNA sequence: TGTGCCAGCAGCTTTCTTGGCCACAGCCCTCACACTAGCTACACCTTC. It codes for CASSFLGHSPHTSYTF. The chain has TRBV11-2 and TRBJ1-2; unclear D gene. The V and J ends lost 3 bases and 9 bases respectively, with 23 bases between them. The CDR3 has 16 amino acids. The germline V gene encodes CDR1 SGHAT and CDR2 FQNNGV. The full variable domain, in which reference TRBV11-2 and TRBJ1-2 provide the parts outside the CDR3, is EAGVAQSPRYKIIEKRQSVAFWCNPISGHATLYWYQQILGQGPKLLIQFQNNGVVDDSQLPKDRFSAERLKGVDSTLKIQPAKLEDSAVYLCASSFLGHSPHTSYTFGSGTRLTVV.